Below are 2 T cell receptor beta chains sequenced from a single sample in a study of identical twins. TCRdb passed the 5' RACE reads through MiXCR, listing each CDR3 protein once. The data contain some 560,000 distinct CDR3 sequences, 7.5% to 10% of them singletons. These records were also assigned to another study, of yellow fever vaccine responses in identical twins.

Sample: PBMCs. The receptors here all came from a woman younger than 35 in good health.

At least ten counts were recorded for this clonotype. The chain has TRBV12-3 or TRBV12-4 and TRBJ2-7; D may match TRBD1 or TRBD2 (5 bases each). V lost 7 bases to trimming and J lost 1 base, with 14 bases between them. There are 14 residues in the CDR3. The CDR3: CASTLGRQSYEQYF. Written as DNA, the CDR3 is TGTGCCAGCACCCTGGGGAGACAGTCCTACGAGCAGTACTTC.

This clonotype appeared a few times. The chain employs TRBV7-2 and TRBJ2-7, with TRBD1 matching 8 bases. This CDR3 has 16 amino acids. Trimming at V came to 1 base and at J to 3 bases, leaving 8 bases not matched to a gene. Germline CDR1 is SGHTA and CDR2 is FQGNSA. The CDR3 region is CASSLEPDRALYEQYF. CDR3 DNA sequence: TGTGCCAGCAGCTTAGAACCGGACAGGGCCCTCTACGAGCAGTACTTC.